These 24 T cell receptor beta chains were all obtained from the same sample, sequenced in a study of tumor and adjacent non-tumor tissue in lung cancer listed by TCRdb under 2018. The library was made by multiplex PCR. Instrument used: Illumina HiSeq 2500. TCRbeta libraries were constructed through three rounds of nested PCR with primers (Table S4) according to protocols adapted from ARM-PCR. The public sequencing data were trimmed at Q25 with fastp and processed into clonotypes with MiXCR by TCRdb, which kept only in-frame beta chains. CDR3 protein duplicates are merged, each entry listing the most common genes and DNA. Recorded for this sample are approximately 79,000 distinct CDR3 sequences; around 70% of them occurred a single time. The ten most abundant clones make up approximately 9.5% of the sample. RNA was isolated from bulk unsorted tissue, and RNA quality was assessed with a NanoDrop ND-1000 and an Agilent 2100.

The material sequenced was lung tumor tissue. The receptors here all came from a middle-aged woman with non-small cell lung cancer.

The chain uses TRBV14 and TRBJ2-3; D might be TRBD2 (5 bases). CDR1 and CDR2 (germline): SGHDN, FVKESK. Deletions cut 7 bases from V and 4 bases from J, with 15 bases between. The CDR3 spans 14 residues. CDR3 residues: CASIMSWESDTQYF. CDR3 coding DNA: TGTGCCAGCATCATGTCATGGGAGTCAGATACGCAGTATTTT. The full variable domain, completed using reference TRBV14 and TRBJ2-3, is EAGVTQFPSHSVIEKGQTVTLRCDPISGHDNLYWYRRVMGKEIKFLLHFVKESKQDESGMPNNRFLAERTGGTYSTLKVQPAELEDSGVYFCASIMSWESDTQYFGPGTRLTVL.

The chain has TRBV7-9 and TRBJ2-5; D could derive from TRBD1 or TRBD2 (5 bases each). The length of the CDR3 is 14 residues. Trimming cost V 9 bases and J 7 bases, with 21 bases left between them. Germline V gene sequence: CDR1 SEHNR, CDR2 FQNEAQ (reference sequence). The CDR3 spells CASSRDARDRTQYF. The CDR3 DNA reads TGTGCCAGTAGCCGGGACGCTAGGGATCGGACCCAGTACTTC.

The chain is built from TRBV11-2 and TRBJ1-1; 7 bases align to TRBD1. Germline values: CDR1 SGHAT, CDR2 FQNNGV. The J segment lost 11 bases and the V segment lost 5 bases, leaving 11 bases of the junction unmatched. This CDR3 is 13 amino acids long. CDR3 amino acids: CASSIREGAWAFF. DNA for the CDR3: TGTGCCAGCAGCATACGTGAGGGGGCGTGGGCTTTCTTT.

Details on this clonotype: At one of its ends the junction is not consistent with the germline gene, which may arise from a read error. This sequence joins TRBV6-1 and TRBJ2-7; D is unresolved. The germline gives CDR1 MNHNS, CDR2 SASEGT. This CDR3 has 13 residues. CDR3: CASVRGSSYEQHF. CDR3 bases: TGTGCCAGCGTCCGAGGCAGCTCCTACGAGCAGCACTTC.

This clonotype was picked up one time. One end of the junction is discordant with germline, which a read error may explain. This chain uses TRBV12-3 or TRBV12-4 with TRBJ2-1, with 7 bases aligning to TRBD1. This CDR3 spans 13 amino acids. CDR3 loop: CANSTTGNNEEFF. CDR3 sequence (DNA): TGTGCCAACAGTACGACAGGGAACAATGAGGAGTTCTTC.

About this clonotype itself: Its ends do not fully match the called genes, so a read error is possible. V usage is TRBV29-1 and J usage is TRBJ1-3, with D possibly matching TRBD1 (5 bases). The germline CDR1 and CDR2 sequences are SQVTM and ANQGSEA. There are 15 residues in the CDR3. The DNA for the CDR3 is TGCAGCGTTGAAATGGGGCAGGGTAAACGAAAAACCATATATTTT. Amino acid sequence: CSVEMGQGKRKTIYF. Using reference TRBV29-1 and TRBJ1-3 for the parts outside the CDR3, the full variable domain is SAVISQKPSRDICQRGTSLTIQCQVDSQVTMMFWYRQQPGQSLTLIATANQGSEATYESGFVIDKFPISRPNLTFSTLTVSNMSPEDSSIYLCSVEMGQGKRKTIYFGEGSWLTVV.

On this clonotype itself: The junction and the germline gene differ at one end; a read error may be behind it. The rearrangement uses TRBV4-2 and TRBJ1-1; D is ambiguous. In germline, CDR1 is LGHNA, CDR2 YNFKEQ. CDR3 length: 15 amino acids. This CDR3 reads CASSQPRTSGTEALF. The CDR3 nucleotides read TGTGCTAGCAGCCAGCCACGGACTTCGGGCACTGAAGCTCTCTTT.

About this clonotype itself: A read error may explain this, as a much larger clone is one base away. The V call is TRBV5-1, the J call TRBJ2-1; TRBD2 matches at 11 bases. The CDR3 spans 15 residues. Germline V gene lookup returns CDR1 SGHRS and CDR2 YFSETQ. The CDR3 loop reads CASASLAGGPNEKFF. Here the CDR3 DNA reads TGCGCCAGCGCTTCCCTAGCGGGAGGACCCAATGAGAAGTTCTTC.

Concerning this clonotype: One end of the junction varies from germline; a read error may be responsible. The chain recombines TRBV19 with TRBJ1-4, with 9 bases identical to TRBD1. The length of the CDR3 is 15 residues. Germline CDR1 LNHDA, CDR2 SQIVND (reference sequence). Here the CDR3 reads CGSRPQGARNEKLFF. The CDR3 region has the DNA TGTGGCAGTAGACCACAGGGGGCGCGTAATGAAAAACTGTTTTTT.

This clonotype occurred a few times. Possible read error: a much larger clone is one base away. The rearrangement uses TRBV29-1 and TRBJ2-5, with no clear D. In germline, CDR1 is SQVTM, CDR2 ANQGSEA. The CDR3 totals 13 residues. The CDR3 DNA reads TGCAGCGTTGAAGCGTCCTTGATGGAGACCAAGTACTTC. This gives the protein CSVEASLMETKYF.

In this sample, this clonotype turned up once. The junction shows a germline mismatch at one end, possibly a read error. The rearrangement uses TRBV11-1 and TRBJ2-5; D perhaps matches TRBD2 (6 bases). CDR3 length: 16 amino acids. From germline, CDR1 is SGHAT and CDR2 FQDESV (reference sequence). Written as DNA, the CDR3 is TGTGCTAGCAGTTTAGCGAGCCTAGCGTGGGTAGAGACCCAGTACTTC. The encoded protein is CASSLASLAWVETQYF.

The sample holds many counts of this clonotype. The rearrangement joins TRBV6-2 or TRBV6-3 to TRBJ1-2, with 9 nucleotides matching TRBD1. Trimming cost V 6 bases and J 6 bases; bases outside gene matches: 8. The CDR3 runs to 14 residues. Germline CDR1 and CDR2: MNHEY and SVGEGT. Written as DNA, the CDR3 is TGTGCCAGCAGCGGACAGGGGAGGTCGGATGGCTACACCTTC. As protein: CASSGQGRSDGYTF.

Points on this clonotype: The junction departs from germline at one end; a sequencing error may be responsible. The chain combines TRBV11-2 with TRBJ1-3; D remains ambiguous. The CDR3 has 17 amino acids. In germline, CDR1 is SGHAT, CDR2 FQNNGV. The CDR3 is CASSRYENDMKGNTIYF. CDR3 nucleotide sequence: TGTGCAAGCAGCCGTTACGAAAACGATATGAAAGGAAACACCATATATTTT.

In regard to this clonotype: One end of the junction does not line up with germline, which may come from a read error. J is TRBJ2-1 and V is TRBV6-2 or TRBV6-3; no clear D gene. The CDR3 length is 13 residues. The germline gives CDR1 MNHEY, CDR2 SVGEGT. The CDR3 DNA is TGTGCCAGCAGCTTGACGGAGTACAATAAGCAGTTCTTC. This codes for CASSLTEYNKQFF.

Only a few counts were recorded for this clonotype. This chain's CDR3 is CASSLKGGSGDEQFF. CDR3 nucleotide sequence: TGTGCCAGCAGCTTAAAGGGCGGGAGCGGGGATGAGCAGTTCTTC. This chain connects TRBV7-3 to TRBJ2-1; 7 nucleotides line up with TRBD2. The V gene's germline CDR1 is SGHTA and CDR2 FQGTGA. V lost 1 base and J lost 8; bases outside the gene matches: 8. The CDR3 length is 15 residues.

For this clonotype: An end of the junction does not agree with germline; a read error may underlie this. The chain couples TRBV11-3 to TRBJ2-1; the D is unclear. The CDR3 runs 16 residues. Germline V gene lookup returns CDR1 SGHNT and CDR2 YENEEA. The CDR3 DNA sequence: TGTGACAGCAGCTTCCGTCACAATCTTGCCTACAATGAGCAATTCTTC. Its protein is CDSSFRHNLAYNEQFF.

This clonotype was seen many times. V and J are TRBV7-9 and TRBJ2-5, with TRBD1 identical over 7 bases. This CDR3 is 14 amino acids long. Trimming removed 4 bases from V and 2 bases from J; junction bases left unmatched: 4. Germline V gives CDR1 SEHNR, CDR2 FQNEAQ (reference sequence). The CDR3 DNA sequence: TGTGCCAGCAGCTCCTGGACAGGACAAGAGACCCAGTACTTC. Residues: CASSSWTGQETQYF.

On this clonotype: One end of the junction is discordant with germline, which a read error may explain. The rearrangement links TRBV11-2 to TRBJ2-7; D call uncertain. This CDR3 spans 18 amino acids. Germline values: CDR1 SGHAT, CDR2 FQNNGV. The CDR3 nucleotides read TGTGTCAGCAGCCTCCACCTTCGGGTCCGGTCTCATACCTACGAGCAGTACTTC. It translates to CVSSLHLRVRSHTYEQYF.

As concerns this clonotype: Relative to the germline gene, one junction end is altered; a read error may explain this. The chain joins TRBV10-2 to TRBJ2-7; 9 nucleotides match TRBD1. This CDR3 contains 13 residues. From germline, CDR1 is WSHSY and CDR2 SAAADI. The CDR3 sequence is CASDSDRGNEQCF. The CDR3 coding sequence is TGCGCCAGCGATTCGGACAGGGGCAACGAGCAGTGCTTC.

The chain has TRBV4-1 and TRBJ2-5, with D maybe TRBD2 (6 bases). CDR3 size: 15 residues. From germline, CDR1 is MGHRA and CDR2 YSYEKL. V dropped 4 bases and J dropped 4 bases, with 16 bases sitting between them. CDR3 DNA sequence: TGCGCCAGCAGCCGGCAGGGACTGGTGGGAGAGACCCAGTACTTC. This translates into CASSRQGLVGETQYF.

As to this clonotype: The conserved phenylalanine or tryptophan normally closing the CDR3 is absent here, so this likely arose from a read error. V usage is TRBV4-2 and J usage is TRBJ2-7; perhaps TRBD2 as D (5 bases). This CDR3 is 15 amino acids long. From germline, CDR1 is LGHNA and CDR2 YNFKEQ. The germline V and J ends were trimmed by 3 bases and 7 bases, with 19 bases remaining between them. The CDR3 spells CASSQELRALGEQYI. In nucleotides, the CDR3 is TGTGCCAGCAGCCAGGAACTGAGGGCTCTTGGGGAGCAGTACATC.

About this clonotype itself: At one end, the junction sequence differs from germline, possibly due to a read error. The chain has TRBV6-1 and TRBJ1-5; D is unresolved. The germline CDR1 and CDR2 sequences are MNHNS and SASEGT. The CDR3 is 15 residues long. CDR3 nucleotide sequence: TGTGCCAGCAGTGAAGCAGCTGGTGACATTCAGCCCCAACATTTT. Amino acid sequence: CASSEAAGDIQPQHF.

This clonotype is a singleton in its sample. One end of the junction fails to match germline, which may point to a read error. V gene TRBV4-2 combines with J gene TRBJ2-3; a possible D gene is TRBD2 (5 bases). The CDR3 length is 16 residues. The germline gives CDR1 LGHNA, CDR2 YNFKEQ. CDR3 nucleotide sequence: TGTGCTAGCAGCACCGAGCCCAGTGCTAGCACAGATACGCAGTATTTC. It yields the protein CASSTEPSASTDTQYF.

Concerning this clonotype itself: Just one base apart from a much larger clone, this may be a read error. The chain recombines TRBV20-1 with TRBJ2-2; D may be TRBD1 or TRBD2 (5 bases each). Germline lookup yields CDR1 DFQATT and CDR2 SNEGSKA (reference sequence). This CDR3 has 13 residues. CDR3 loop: CSARGENTRELFF. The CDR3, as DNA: TGCAGTGCTAGGGGGGAGAACACCAGGGAGCTGTTTTTT.